The clone carrying this T cell receptor beta chain showed up just a few times. Its antigen is as yet unknown. The data were obtained in a study of cytomegalovirus exposure and HLA in healthy donors. PCR involved 60 Vbeta and 13 Jbeta primers. The protocol was immunoSEQ multiplex PCR, while the TCRdb copy is restricted to in-frame clones and leaves out a portion. The sample gives some 150,000 clones, over 70% of which show up once; about 6.7% is in the top ten. Study results and caveats: In a later analysis, HLA-associated TCR beta chains were more clonally expanded than equally common others.

The length of the CDR3 is 15 residues. V shed 6 bases, J shed 2 bases, and the junction held 6 bases outside the gene matches. The germline V gene encodes CDR1 MDHEN and CDR2 SYDVKM. The clonotype comes from a woman in her forties in good health and CMV-seropositive. Sequenced material: PBMCs. This rearrangement joins TRBV28 to TRBJ1-3, with 8 bases that match TRBD1. CDR3 sequence (DNA): TGTGCCAGCAGCCGGACAGGGTTAGCTGGAAACACCATATATTTT. This encodes CASSRTGLAGNTIYF. Drawing the rest from reference TRBV28 and TRBJ1-3, the complete variable domain is DVKVTQSSRYLVKRTGEKVFLECVQDMDHENMFWYRQDPGLGLRLIYFSYDVKMKEKGDIPEGYSVSREKKERFSLILESASTNQTSMYLCASSRTGLAGNTIYFGEGSWLTVV.